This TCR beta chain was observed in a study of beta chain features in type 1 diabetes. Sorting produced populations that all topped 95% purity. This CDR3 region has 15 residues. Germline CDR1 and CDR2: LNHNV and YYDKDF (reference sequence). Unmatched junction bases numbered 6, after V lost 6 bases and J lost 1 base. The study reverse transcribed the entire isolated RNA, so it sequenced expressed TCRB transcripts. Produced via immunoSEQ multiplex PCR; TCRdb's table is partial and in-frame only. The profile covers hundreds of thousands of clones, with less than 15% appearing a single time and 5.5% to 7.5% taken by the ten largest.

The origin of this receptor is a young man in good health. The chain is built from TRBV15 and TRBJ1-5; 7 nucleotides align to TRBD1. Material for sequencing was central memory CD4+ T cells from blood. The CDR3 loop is CATRSGGLSNQPQHF. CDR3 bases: TGTGCCACCAGATCAGGGGGGTTAAGCAATCAGCCCCAGCATTTT.